The clone carrying this T cell receptor (beta chain) has ten or more counts. Its antigen is not known. The sample is drawn from a study of T cells in Graves' hyperthyroidism and ophthalmopathy. Study information: At initial diagnosis, before any treatment had begun, peripheral blood was obtained.

Study results and limitations: In validation, the model predicted ophthalmopathy. These predictions came a median approximately 5.9 months before onset. The blood repertoire included most of the expanded thyroid clonotypes above 0.001.

This CDR3 spans 13 amino acids. Germline CDR1 and CDR2: SGHTA and FQGNSA. Trimming took off 2 bases at V and 5 bases at J, with 8 bases between the two ends. Authors of the study amplified TCR beta CDR3 regions from RNA transcripts. Primed by the HTBI set, a first-round RT-PCR was run on the TCR CDR3. TCRdb itself ran the multiplex PCR reads through MiXCR, one entry per CDR3 protein. The table includes roughly 500,000 distinct CDR3 sequences, 15% to 20% detected once. Sequenced material: blood. The clonotype was recovered from a woman aged 25 to 39 with Graves' ophthalmopathy. The rearrangement uses TRBV7-2 and TRBJ2-3; no reliable D call. CDR3 in amino acids: CASSLNSEDTQYF. As DNA, the CDR3 is TGTGCCAGCAGCTTAAATTCGGAAGATACGCAGTATTTT.